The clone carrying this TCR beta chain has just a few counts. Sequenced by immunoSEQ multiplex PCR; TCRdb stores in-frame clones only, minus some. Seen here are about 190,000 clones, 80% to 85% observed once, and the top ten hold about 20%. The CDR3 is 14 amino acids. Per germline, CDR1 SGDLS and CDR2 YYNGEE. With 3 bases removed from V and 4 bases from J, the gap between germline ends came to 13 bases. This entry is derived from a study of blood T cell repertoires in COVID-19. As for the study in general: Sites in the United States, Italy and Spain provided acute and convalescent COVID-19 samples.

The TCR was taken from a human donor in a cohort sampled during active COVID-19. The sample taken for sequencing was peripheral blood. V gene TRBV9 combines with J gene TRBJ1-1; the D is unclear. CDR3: CASSGALWATEAFF. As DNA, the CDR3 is TGTGCCAGCAGCGGGGCCTTGTGGGCCACTGAAGCTTTCTTT.